These 28 T cell receptor beta chains originate from one sample sequenced in a study of cytomegalovirus exposure and HLA in healthy donors. Profiled with immunoSEQ multiplex PCR; TCRdb holds only in-frame clones, not every one. This table has over 150,000 clones, about 89% appearing once. The sequenced sample was PBMCs. The source is a woman younger than 30 in good health and CMV-seropositive.

The genes are TRBV6-5 and TRBJ2-1; 9 bases are a match to TRBD1. Trimming took 5 bases from V and 6 from J; bases not matched to a gene: 8. The CDR3 is 15 residues long. From germline, CDR1 is MNHEY and CDR2 SVGAGI. CDR3 protein: CASSTQGARANEQFF. The CDR3 DNA follows: TGTGCCAGCAGTACACAGGGGGCGCGTGCCAATGAGCAGTTCTTC.

The V call is TRBV6-1, the J call TRBJ1-5; D may be TRBD1 (5 bases). Germline V gene sequence: CDR1 MNHNS, CDR2 SASEGT. V gave up 4 bases and J gave up 4 bases, with 14 bases separating them. The CDR3 totals 15 residues. DNA for the CDR3: TGTGCCAGCAGTGCCCTGGACACGATAAATCAGCCCCAGCATTTT. The encoded protein is CASSALDTINQPQHF.

V is TRBV30 and J is TRBJ1-2; TRBD1 agrees at 8 bases. The CDR3 consists of 16 residues. Germline CDR1 and CDR2: GTSNPN and SVGIG (reference sequence). V shed 0 bases and J 8 bases; nucleotides not matched to a gene: 14. This CDR3 is CAWSVEDRALGSGYTF. The CDR3 bases are TGTGCCTGGAGTGTGGAGGACAGGGCCCTAGGATCCGGCTACACCTTC.

The chain links TRBV6-5 to TRBJ2-3, with D maybe TRBD2 (6 bases). The length of the CDR3 is 15 residues. V was cut by 5 bases and J by 3 bases, with 15 bases left in between. Germline CDR1 reads MNHEY; CDR2 reads SVGAGI. CDR3 in DNA: TGTGCCAGCAGTCGAACAAATAGCGGAACAGATACGCAGTATTTT. Translating it yields CASSRTNSGTDTQYF.

The rearrangement links TRBV7-6 to TRBJ2-7; a weak D match, TRBD2 (5 bases). The V and J ends lost 5 bases and 3 bases respectively, with 11 bases between them. The CDR3 extends over 13 amino acids. Germline values: CDR1 SGHVS, CDR2 FNYEAQ. The DNA of the CDR3 is TGTGCCAGCAGCCCAGCGGATTACTACGAGCAGTACTTC. Translated: CASSPADYYEQYF.

The chain joins TRBV13 to TRBJ1-1; possibly TRBD1 for D (5 bases). The V gene's germline CDR1 is PRHDT and CDR2 FYEKMQ (reference sequence). The CDR3 sequence is 14 residues long. The ends were cut back, 0 bases at V and 0 bases at J, with 5 bases in the middle. The CDR3 sequence: CASSLGGLNTEAFF. In nucleotides, the CDR3 is TGTGCCAGCAGCTTAGGGGGGCTGAACACTGAAGCTTTCTTT.

The chain recombines TRBV7-3 with TRBJ2-1; 7 bases are a match to TRBD2. Trimming removed 1 base from V and 6 bases from J; junction bases left unmatched: 12. The CDR3 totals 17 residues. Per germline, CDR1 SGHTA and CDR2 FQGTGA. The DNA of the CDR3 is TGTGCCAGCAGCTTAATGGGGACGGGAGGCCGCGGCAATGAGCAGTTCTTC. Protein sequence: CASSLMGTGGRGNEQFF. The full variable domain, completed using reference TRBV7-3 and TRBJ2-1, is GAGVSQTPSNKVTEKGKYVELRCDPISGHTALYWYRQSLGQGPEFLIYFQGTGAADDSGLPNDRFFAVRPEGSVSTLKIQRTERGDSAVYLCASSLMGTGGRGNEQFFGPGTRLTVL.

The V and J genes are TRBV11-2 and TRBJ1-1, with 8 bases aligning to TRBD1. V lost 3 bases and J lost 1; bases outside the gene matches: 16. Per the germline V gene, CDR1 is SGHAT and CDR2 is FQNNGV. CDR3 length: 19 amino acids. For the CDR3, the DNA is TGTGCCAGCAGCTTGGGGCGGACAGGGTTGTCCAAAGGGAACACTGAAGCTTTCTTT. Its translation is CASSLGRTGLSKGNTEAFF.

The chain employs TRBV15 and TRBJ2-2; possibly TRBD1 for D (6 bases). The ends were cut back, 1 base at V and 6 bases at J, with 15 bases in the middle. CDR1 LNHNV and CDR2 YYDKDF come from the germline V gene (reference sequence). This CDR3 is built from 16 residues. The DNA of the CDR3 is TGTGCCACCAGCAGAGGGCCGGGACAAGTCCCCGGGGAGCTGTTTTTT. Translation: CATSRGPGQVPGELFF. Full variable domain (rest looked up from reference TRBV15 and TRBJ2-2): DAMVIQNPRYQVTQFGKPVTLSCSQTLNHNVMYWYQQKSSQAPKLLFHYYDKDFNNEADTPDNFQSRRPNTSFCFLDIRSPGLGDTAMYLCATSRGPGQVPGELFFGEGSRLTVL.

This rearrangement joins TRBV7-6 to TRBJ2-3; D might be TRBD1 (5 bases). Germline V CDR1 and CDR2: SGHVS, FNYEAQ. The CDR3 loop spans 16 amino acids. Deletions cut 0 bases from V and 5 bases from J, with 15 bases between. CDR3 residues: CASSLAALGQGDTQYF. CDR3 coding DNA: TGTGCCAGCAGCTTAGCCGCCCTGGGGCAGGGAGATACGCAGTATTTT.

The genes are TRBV30 and TRBJ2-1; 10 nucleotides align to TRBD2. This CDR3 is 15 amino acids long. With V trimmed by 2 bases and J by 8 bases, 9 bases remained unmatched. Germline-derived CDR1 and CDR2 are GTSNPN and SVGIG (reference sequence). Written as DNA, the CDR3 is TGTGCCTGGAGTCACAAGCGGGAGGGAAGAGATGAGCAGTTCTTC. It specifies CAWSHKREGRDEQFF.

This chain uses TRBV2 with TRBJ2-3; TRBD2 aligns across 9 bases. CDR3 size: 21 residues. The J segment lost 3 bases and the V segment lost 3 bases, leaving 22 bases of the junction unmatched. Looked up from germline, CDR1 is SNHLY and CDR2 is FYNNEI. CDR3 sequence reads: CASSDVTSWVVAGAGTDTQYF. The CDR3 DNA reads as TGTGCCAGCAGTGATGTCACTAGTTGGGTAGTAGCGGGAGCGGGTACAGATACGCAGTATTTT.

This clone was counted a single time. This chain connects TRBV19 to TRBJ2-3; weak D call: TRBD1 (7 bases). Between the trimmed V and J ends, which lost 6 bases and 3 bases, there was a span of 13 bases. The CDR3 spans 14 residues. CDR1 and CDR2 (germline): LNHDA, SQIVND (reference sequence). DNA for the CDR3: TGTGCCAGTAGGTGGCAGGGGGGAACAGATACGCAGTATTTT. Translating it yields CASRWQGGTDTQYF.

This chain connects TRBV7-6 to TRBJ2-5; perhaps TRBD1 as D (5 bases). V shed 0 bases and J shed 3 bases, with 8 bases lying between them. Looked up from germline, CDR1 is SGHVS and CDR2 is FNYEAQ. CDR3 size: 14 residues. CDR3 in amino acids: CASSLAAGKETQYF. For the CDR3, the DNA is TGTGCCAGCAGCTTAGCGGCAGGGAAAGAGACCCAGTACTTC.

The gene calls are TRBV4-3 and TRBJ1-3, with 11 positions matching TRBD1. CDR1 is LGHNA, CDR2 YSLEER, per germline. CDR3 length equals 15 residues. With V trimmed by 3 bases and J by 4 bases, 2 bases remained unmatched. CDR3 DNA sequence: TGCGCCAGCAGCCAGGGGACAGGGGGAGGAAACACCATATATTTT. Translating gives CASSQGTGGGNTIYF.

CDR3 nucleotide sequence: TGTGCCAGCAGCTTGGCCCCTACTTCCTACGAGCAGTACTTC. Its translation: CASSLAPTSYEQYF. The chain employs TRBV5-4 and TRBJ2-7; the D is unclear. The CDR3 has 14 residues. The V gene's germline CDR1 is SGHNT and CDR2 YYREEE (reference sequence). Deletions cut 0 bases from V and 1 base from J, with 8 bases between.

The chain employs TRBV10-1 and TRBJ2-2; tentative D call: TRBD2 (6 bases). V was clipped by 3 bases and J by 4 bases, with 9 bases between them. CDR1 is WNHNN, CDR2 SYGVQD, per germline (reference sequence). The CDR3 sequence is 14 residues long. This chain's CDR3 is CASSDSGGTGELFF. The DNA for the CDR3 is TGCGCCAGCAGTGATAGCGGTGGCACCGGGGAGCTGTTTTTT.

The chain employs TRBV7-8 and TRBJ2-5; 9 nucleotides line up with TRBD2. Trimming at V came to 5 bases and at J to 0 bases, leaving 7 bases not matched to a gene. The CDR3 contains 16 residues. The germline gives CDR1 SGHVS, CDR2 FQNEAQ. The CDR3 bases are TGTGCCAGCAGCGTTCCGGGACTAGCCTACCAAGAGACCCAGTACTTC. Amino acid sequence: CASSVPGLAYQETQYF. The full variable domain, in which reference TRBV7-8 and TRBJ2-5 provide the parts outside the CDR3, is GAGVSQSPRYKVAKRGQDVALRCDPISGHVSLFWYQQALGQGPEFLTYFQNEAQLDKSGLPSDRFFAERPEGSVSTLKIQRTQQEDSAVYLCASSVPGLAYQETQYFGPGTRLLVL.

V gene TRBV7-2 combines with J gene TRBJ1-2; maybe TRBD1 (5 bases). CDR1 is SGHTA, CDR2 FQGNSA, per germline. The CDR3 sequence is 16 residues long. V lost 0 bases and J 4 bases, leaving 15 bases between the germline ends. The CDR3, as DNA: TGTGCCAGCAGCTTAGCGGTCCCTCGGGGGGGCTATGGCTACACCTTC. Its protein is CASSLAVPRGGYGYTF.

The chain links TRBV7-6 to TRBJ2-1; 13 positions agree with TRBD2. With V trimmed by 2 bases and J by 8 bases, 6 bases remained unmatched. This CDR3 spans 16 amino acids. Germline V lookup: CDR1 SGHVS, CDR2 FNYEAQ. The CDR3 region has the DNA TGTGCCAGCAGCTTAATACTAGCGGGGGGGCACGATGAGCAGTTCTTC. It yields the protein CASSLILAGGHDEQFF.

This rearrangement joins TRBV19 to TRBJ1-1; D gene ambiguous. Germline CDR1 reads LNHDA; CDR2 reads SQIVND (reference sequence). The CDR3 length is 12 residues. Between the trimmed V and J ends, which lost 10 bases and 3 bases, there was a span of 12 bases. CDR3 region: CATRRWDTEAFF. The CDR3 nucleotides are TGTGCCACCCGCAGGTGGGACACTGAAGCTTTCTTT.

This sequence joins TRBV28 and TRBJ2-1, with 8 bases identical to TRBD1. The ends lost 3 bases at V and 7 bases at J; junction bases unmatched: 14. Germline lookup yields CDR1 MDHEN and CDR2 SYDVKM. This CDR3 contains 17 residues. CDR3: CASSFLPGQVPENEQFF. The CDR3 nucleotides read TGTGCCAGCAGTTTTTTGCCGGGACAGGTGCCCGAGAATGAGCAGTTCTTC.

V is TRBV12-5 and J is TRBJ2-6; 8 nucleotides match TRBD1. Germline V lookup: CDR1 LGHNT, CDR2 FRNRAP. Trimming removed 1 base from V and 2 bases from J; junction bases left unmatched: 4. CDR3 length: 17 residues. DNA for the CDR3: TGTGCTAGTGGTTTGGGACAGGGGACGACTGGGGCCAACGTCCTGACTTTC. As protein: CASGLGQGTTGANVLTF.

V usage is TRBV5-4 and J usage is TRBJ2-2, with a tentative D call TRBD2 (6 bases). The CDR3 covers 14 residues. Germline CDR1 reads SGHNT; CDR2 reads YYREEE (reference sequence). V shed 5 bases and J shed 0 bases, with 8 bases lying between them. CDR3 DNA sequence: TGTGCCAGCAGTCGGGAGTCGAACACCGGGGAGCTGTTTTTT. This translates into CASSRESNTGELFF.

The V gene is TRBV5-1, the J gene TRBJ1-5, with TRBD1 matching over 8 bases. Germline V gene data show CDR1 as SGHRS and CDR2 as YFSETQ. V trimming: 0 bases; J trimming: 4 bases; junction bases outside the gene matches: 3. The CDR3 runs to 15 residues. This CDR3 is CASSLEGTGNQPQHF. As DNA, the CDR3 is TGCGCCAGCAGCTTGGAAGGGACAGGAAATCAGCCCCAGCATTTT.

The CDR3 DNA reads as TGCGCCAGCAGGCAGCGGGAGGGCCTGGGAGAGACCCAGTACTTC. Residues: CASRQREGLGETQYF. The rearrangement uses TRBV4-1 and TRBJ2-5, with TRBD2 matching over 10 bases. Germline V gene sequence: CDR1 MGHRA, CDR2 YSYEKL. V lost 6 bases to trimming and J lost 4 bases; unmatched junction nucleotides: 8. This CDR3 contains 15 residues.

This clone occurred once. The chain carries TRBV9 and TRBJ2-5; no reliable D call. Trimming shortened V by 0 bases and J by 5 bases, and 8 bases separated the two germline ends. CDR1 is SGDLS and CDR2 is YYNGEE in the germline V gene. This CDR3 contains 13 residues. CDR3 loop: CASSVGVSETQYF. As DNA, the CDR3 is TGTGCCAGCAGCGTAGGCGTGTCGGAGACCCAGTACTTC.

J is TRBJ1-1 and V is TRBV9, with D possibly matching TRBD1 (5 bases). Deletions cut 0 bases from V and 0 bases from J, with 9 bases between. Germline CDR1 reads SGDLS; CDR2 reads YYNGEE. The CDR3 runs 15 residues. CDR3 nucleotide sequence: TGTGCCAGCAGCGTAGTGTCAGGGTTGAACACTGAAGCTTTCTTT. It yields the protein CASSVVSGLNTEAFF.